The 22 T cell receptor beta chains below were found in one sample sequenced in a study of T cell clonality in common variable immunodeficiency. Clones were read by immunoSEQ multiplex PCR, and TCRdb kept only the in-frame ones, dropping some. The repertoire consists of 40,000 to 65,000 clones, none detected only once. What was sequenced was peripheral blood mononuclear cells. Receptors originate from a person between 18 and 75 years old in good health.

The sample holds many counts of this clone. The CDR3 is cut off 3 residues early in the read; its end comes from the germline J gene. The gene calls are TRBV3-1 (or the pseudogene TRBV3-2) and TRBJ2-7, with TRBD2 identical over 14 bases. Per the germline V gene, CDR1 is LGHDT and CDR2 is YNNKEL (reference sequence). J lost 6 bases, V lost 2 bases, and 6 bases had no gene match. The CDR3 has 16 residues. The CDR3 DNA, read in part, is TGTGCCAGCAGCCAAAAGGGACTAGCGGGAGTTTCCGAG. It is translated as CASSQKGLAGVSE. The entire CDR3 sequence reads CASSQKGLAGVSEQYF.

This clone was seen only a few times. The read halts 3 residues ahead of the CDR3 end, with the missing end drawn from the germline J gene. Other nucleotide sequences from this sample produce the same CDR3. This rearrangement joins TRBV18 to TRBJ2-1; 7 bases are a match to TRBD2. Germline-derived CDR1 and CDR2 are KGHSH and LQKENI. The junction had 23 bases not matched to a gene; V was cut back by 6 bases and J by 6 bases. The CDR3 totals 19 residues. The covered CDR3 bases are TGTGCCAGCTCCCCTCCTCGGGCCAGCGGGGCCCGGCTCGTCAATGAG. Translated: CASSPPRASGARLVNE. The whole CDR3 protein reads CASSPPRASGARLVNEQFF.

Ten or more counts support this clone. The CDR3 end falls 3 residues outside the read, so it is completed with the germline J gene. This chain joins TRBV20-1 and TRBJ2-1, with TRBD2 identical over 15 bases. Per the germline V gene, CDR1 is DFQATT and CDR2 is SNEGSKA (reference sequence). The CDR3 length is 15 residues. J was trimmed by 8 bases and V by 6 bases; bases with no gene match: 8. CDR3 bases read: TGCAGTGCACTCCCCGGGACTAGCGGGAGGTATGAG. Its protein product is CSALPGTSGRYE. The whole CDR3 sequence reads CSALPGTSGRYEQFF.

This clone was seen many times. The missing CDR3 end, 3 residues past where the read stops, is filled in from the germline J gene. The chain is built from TRBV20-1 and TRBJ2-5; possible D gene TRBD2, 7 bases. This CDR3 has 16 amino acids. V was clipped by 6 bases and J by 1 base, with 21 bases between them. The germline gives CDR1 DFQATT, CDR2 SNEGSKA (reference sequence). The part of the CDR3 DNA that was read is TGCAGTGCAGGGGGGGGCGAATTAGTACTCCAAGAGACC. Protein: CSAGGGELVLQET. The full CDR3 protein is CSAGGGELVLQETQYF.

In this sample, this clone turned up many times. Coverage ceases 3 residues before the CDR3 finishes, and the germline J gene fills in the end. The V call is TRBV10-1, the J call TRBJ1-2; D gene uncertain. The germline V gene encodes CDR1 WNHNN and CDR2 SYGVQD (reference sequence). The CDR3 length is 13 residues. V was cut by 0 bases and J by 1 base, with 3 bases left in between. CDR3 DNA, as far as it was read: TGCGCCAGCAGTGAGTCCGGTAACTATGGC. Translated: CASSESGNYG. The entire CDR3 protein reads CASSESGNYGYTF.

This clone appeared many times. Read data end 3 residues before the CDR3 end; the end is taken from the germline J gene. V usage is TRBV5-1 and J usage is TRBJ2-7, with 8 positions matching TRBD1. The V and J ends lost 4 bases and 2 bases, in that order; junction bases with no gene match: 8. This CDR3 comprises 15 residues. The germline V gene encodes CDR1 SGHRS and CDR2 YFSETQ. The CDR3 reads CASSALDRVPYEQYF. CDR3 DNA, as far as it was read: TGCGCCAGCAGCGCCCTGGACAGGGTCCCCTACGAG.

This clone was recorded many times. The sequence runs out 3 residues before the end of the CDR3; the remainder is reconstructed from the germline J gene. The genes are TRBV13 and TRBJ2-3; D not resolved. The V and J ends lost 0 bases and 4 bases respectively, with 11 bases between them. The CDR3 loop spans 15 amino acids. The germline V gene encodes CDR1 PRHDT and CDR2 FYEKMQ (reference sequence). The part of the CDR3 DNA that was read is TGTGCCAGCAGCTTAGGCTCTAGTTTCGCAGATACG. Its translation: CASSLGSSFADT. The CDR3 in its entirety is CASSLGSSFADTQYF. The full variable domain, rest sourced from reference TRBV13 and TRBJ2-3, is AAGVIQSPRHLIKEKRETATLKCYPIPRHDTVYWYQQGPGQDPQFLISFYEKMQSDKGSIPDRFSAQQFSDYHSELNMSSLELGDSALYFCASSLGSSFADTQYFGPGTRLTVL.

This clone was counted ten times or more. The read ends 3 residues shy of where the CDR3 ends; the end is completed using the germline J gene. The chain has TRBV10-3 and TRBJ2-7; maybe TRBD2 (6 bases). Trimming removed 6 bases from V and 4 bases from J, with 16 bases in between. Germline V gene lookup returns CDR1 ENHRY and CDR2 SYGVKD. The CDR3 totals 14 residues. The CDR3 here is CAIRHTGLNYEQYF. The part of the CDR3 DNA that was read is TGTGCCATCAGACACACGGGACTGAATTACGAG.

This clone was counted at least ten times. The missing CDR3 end, 3 residues past where the read stops, is filled in from the germline J gene. The chain employs TRBV5-6 and TRBJ2-5, with unresolved D. V was cut by 0 bases and J by 3 bases, with 9 bases left in between. Germline V gives CDR1 SGHDT, CDR2 YYEEEE. CDR3 length: 14 residues. This chain's CDR3 is CASSLVLGEETQYF. Incomplete CDR3 DNA: TGTGCCAGCAGCTTGGTTCTGGGCGAAGAGACC.

This clone was counted at least ten times. The CDR3 extends 3 residues past the end of the read, so its final part is completed from the germline J gene. The chain joins TRBV12-3 or TRBV12-4 to TRBJ2-1, with 8 positions matching TRBD2. This CDR3 is 15 amino acids long. The trim removed 7 bases at V and 2 bases at J, leaving 7 bases unmatched. CDR3 amino acids: CASILAGLTYNEQFF. The CDR3 bases that were read are TGTGCCAGCATCTTAGCGGGACTAACCTACAATGAG.

This clone was counted a few times. With the read ending 3 residues before the CDR3 end, the germline J gene is used to fill in that end. This rearrangement joins TRBV5-1 to TRBJ2-5; TRBD1 is a possible D gene (6 bases). V lost 4 bases and J 3 bases, leaving 13 bases between the germline ends. Germline-derived CDR1 and CDR2 are SGHRS and YFSETQ. The CDR3 runs to 14 residues. The CDR3: CASSGTTQKETQYF. Partial CDR3 DNA: TGCGCCAGCAGCGGGACAACGCAAAAAGAGACC.

There are many counts of this clone. The sequence runs out 3 residues before the end of the CDR3; the remainder is reconstructed from the germline J gene. V gene TRBV20-1 combines with J gene TRBJ2-5; TRBD1 aligns across 12 bases. Germline CDR1 is DFQATT and CDR2 is SNEGSKA (reference sequence). Unmatched junction bases numbered 8, after V lost 4 bases and J lost 5 bases. This CDR3 comprises 15 residues. Here the CDR3 reads CSATRDRGRWETQYF. Partial CDR3 DNA: TGCAGTGCTACGAGGGACAGGGGGCGTTGGGAGACC.

This clone was counted at least ten times. The read terminates 3 residues ahead of where the CDR3 ends, so the germline J gene completes it. The chain is built from TRBV19 and TRBJ1-5, with TRBD1 identical over 7 bases. V dropped 4 bases and J dropped 2; count of bases not matched to a gene: 5. The CDR3 spans 15 residues. Per germline, CDR1 LNHDA and CDR2 SQIVND (reference sequence). Partial CDR3 DNA: TGTGCCAGTAGTAACAGGGGAGGTGGCAATCAGCCC. Residues: CASSNRGGGNQP. The CDR3 reads in full as CASSNRGGGNQPQHF.

This clone was detected ten times or more. The sequenced CDR3 bases are TGTGCCAGTACCATGACAGGGACCTCCTACGAG. Its protein product is CASTMTGTSYE. The CDR3 as a whole reads CASTMTGTSYEQYF. The rearrangement uses TRBV19 and TRBJ2-7; 7 positions agree with TRBD1. Read coverage stops 3 residues before the CDR3 terminus; the germline J gene supplies the remainder. The CDR3 totals 14 residues. With V trimmed by 7 bases and J by 0 bases, 6 bases remained unmatched. Germline values: CDR1 LNHDA, CDR2 SQIVND (reference sequence).

In its sample, this clone was seen many times. The CDR3 is cut off 3 residues early in the read; its end comes from the germline J gene. The chain links TRBV5-1 to TRBJ1-2; D is unclear. Trimming cost V 4 bases and J 4 bases, with 8 bases left between them. The CDR3 covers 12 residues. In germline, CDR1 is SGHRS, CDR2 YFSETQ. CDR3 DNA, as far as it was read: TGCGCCAGCAGCCAGGAATCCTATGGC. This codes for CASSQESYG. The entire CDR3 reads CASSQESYGYTF.

In regard to this clone: The DNA ends 3 residues before the CDR3 does, and the rest of the CDR3 is filled in from the germline J gene. This sequence joins TRBV19 and TRBJ1-2; 8 nucleotides match TRBD1. The CDR3 totals 14 residues. In germline, CDR1 is LNHDA, CDR2 SQIVND (reference sequence). Partial CDR3 DNA: TGTGCCAGTAGTTCGACAGGGGTTCTCGACGAC. Residues: CASSSTGVLDD. The whole CDR3 sequence reads CASSSTGVLDDYTF.

Regarding this clone: This may be a read error, as it is one base from a much larger clone. The DNA ends 3 residues before the CDR3 does, and the rest of the CDR3 is filled in from the germline J gene. Other nucleotide sequences from this sample produce the same CDR3. The chain combines TRBV7-9 with TRBJ2-2; D is possibly TRBD1 (6 bases). The CDR3 consists of 14 residues. CDR1 is SEHNR and CDR2 is FQNEAQ in the germline V gene (reference sequence). CDR3 DNA, as far as it was read: TGCGCCAGCAGCTCCGACAGGTACACCGGGGAG. It specifies CASSSDRYTGE. The full CDR3 sequence reads CASSSDRYTGELFF.

This clone has at least ten counts. The CDR3 end is not reached by the read, which stops 3 residues before it; the germline J gene fills it in. The chain recombines TRBV13 with TRBJ2-1, with 12 positions matching TRBD2. Germline lookup yields CDR1 PRHDT and CDR2 FYEKMQ (reference sequence). V trimming: 5 bases; J trimming: 8 bases; junction bases outside the gene matches: 16. The CDR3 length is 18 residues. The chain's CDR3 is CASSLTSGSPMGFYEQFF. Incomplete CDR3 DNA: TGTGCCAGCAGCCTGACTAGCGGGAGTCCGATGGGCTTTTATGAG. The full variable domain, with the rest looked up from reference TRBV13 and TRBJ2-1, is AAGVIQSPRHLIKEKRETATLKCYPIPRHDTVYWYQQGPGQDPQFLISFYEKMQSDKGSIPDRFSAQQFSDYHSELNMSSLELGDSALYFCASSLTSGSPMGFYEQFFGPGTRLTVL.

This clone has more than one count but fewer than ten. Coverage ceases 3 residues before the CDR3 finishes, and the germline J gene fills in the end. The chain carries TRBV11-3 and TRBJ2-7; D might be TRBD1 (6 bases). V lost 6 bases to trimming and J lost 4 bases, with 13 bases between them. Germline-derived CDR1 and CDR2 are SGHNT and YENEEA. The CDR3 has 13 amino acids. The covered CDR3 bases are TGTGCCAGCAGTCAGGATCAGGGGTACGAG. Translating it yields CASSQDQGYE. The complete CDR3 reads CASSQDQGYEQYF.

This clone was seen ten or more times. Read coverage stops 3 residues before the CDR3 terminus; the germline J gene supplies the remainder. V and J are TRBV12-3 or TRBV12-4 and TRBJ2-1; 8 nucleotides match TRBD2. This CDR3 has 15 amino acids. The V segment lost 6 bases and the J segment 0 bases; nucleotides outside the gene matches: 4. CDR3 DNA, as far as it was read: TGTGCCAGCAGCAAAAGCGGGAGCTCCTACAATGAG. This encodes CASSKSGSSYNE. The CDR3 in its entirety is CASSKSGSSYNEQFF.

This clone has at least ten counts. The read ends 3 residues early relative to the CDR3; the germline J gene fills the gap. The chain uses TRBV20-1 and TRBJ2-1; maybe TRBD1 (5 bases). V was clipped by 5 bases and J by 2 bases, with 19 bases between them. Germline V gene data show CDR1 as DFQATT and CDR2 as SNEGSKA (reference sequence). There are 16 residues in the CDR3. The part of the CDR3 DNA that was read is TGCAGTGCTGCAGGGATTACTTTAGAACCCTACAATGAG. Translating gives CSAAGITLEPYNE. The full CDR3 sequence reads CSAAGITLEPYNEQFF.

This clone came up many times. The sequence runs out 3 residues before the end of the CDR3; the remainder is reconstructed from the germline J gene. The V gene is TRBV7-2, the J gene TRBJ1-4; 7 bases agree with TRBD1. Germline-derived CDR1 and CDR2 are SGHTA and FQGNSA. The CDR3 length is 15 residues. The ends lost 7 bases at V and 0 bases at J; junction bases unmatched: 5. Incomplete CDR3 DNA: TGTGCCAGCAAGGGACAGCCTACAACTAATGAAAAA. Protein product: CASKGQPTTNEK. Given in full, the CDR3 is CASKGQPTTNEKLFF.